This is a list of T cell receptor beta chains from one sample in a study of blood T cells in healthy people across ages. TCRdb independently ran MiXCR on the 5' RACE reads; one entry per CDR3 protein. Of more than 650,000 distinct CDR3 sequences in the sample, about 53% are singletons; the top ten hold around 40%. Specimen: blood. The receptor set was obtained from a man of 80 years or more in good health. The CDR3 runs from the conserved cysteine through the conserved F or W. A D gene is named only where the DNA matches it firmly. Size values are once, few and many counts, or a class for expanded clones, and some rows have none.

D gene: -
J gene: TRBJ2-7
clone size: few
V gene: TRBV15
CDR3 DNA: TGTGCCACCAGCAGAGATATTGTAGCAGAGCAGTACTTC
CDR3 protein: CATSRDIVAEQYF

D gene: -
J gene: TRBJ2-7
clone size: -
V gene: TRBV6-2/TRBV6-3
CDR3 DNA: TGTGCCAGCAGTTACCCCCAGCGGAGCTCCTACGAGCAGTACTTC
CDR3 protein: CASSYPQRSSYEQYF

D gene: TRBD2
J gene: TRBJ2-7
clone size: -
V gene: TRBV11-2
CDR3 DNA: TGTGCCAGCAGCCTCCCTCGGACTAGCTTGGGGGAGCAGTACTTC
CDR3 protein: CASSLPRTSLGEQYF

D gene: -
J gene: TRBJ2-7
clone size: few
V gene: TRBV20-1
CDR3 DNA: TGCAGTGCTAGTTCGCGACTCTCCTACGAGCAGTACTTC
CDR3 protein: CSASSRLSYEQYF

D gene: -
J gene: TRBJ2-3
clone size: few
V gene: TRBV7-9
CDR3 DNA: TGTGCCAGCAGCTTACGAAGCGGAACTGGACACAGATACGCGTATTTT
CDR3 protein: CASSLRSGTGHRYAYF

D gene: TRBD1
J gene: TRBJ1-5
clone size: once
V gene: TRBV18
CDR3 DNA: TGTGCCAGCTCACTCGGGACAGGGGTTGGCAATCAGCCCCAGCATTTT
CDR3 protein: CASSLGTGVGNQPQHF

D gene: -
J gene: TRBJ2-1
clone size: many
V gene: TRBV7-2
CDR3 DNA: TGTGCCAGCAGCCTAGGGACTTCCTACAATGAGCAGTTCTTC
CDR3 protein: CASSLGTSYNEQFF

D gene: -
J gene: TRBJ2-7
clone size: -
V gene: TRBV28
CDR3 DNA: TGTGCCAGCAGGCGGGACAGCGAGCAGTACTTC
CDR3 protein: CASRRDSEQYF

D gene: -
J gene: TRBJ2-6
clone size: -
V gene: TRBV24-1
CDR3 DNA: TGTGCCACCAGTGATCGCGGAGGTGGGGCCAACGTCCTGACTTTC
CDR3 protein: CATSDRGGGANVLTF

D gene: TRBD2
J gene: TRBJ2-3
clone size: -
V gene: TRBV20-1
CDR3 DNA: TGCAGTGCTAGCGTACTAGCGGGAGACACAGATACGCAGTATTTT
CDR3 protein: CSASVLAGDTDTQYF

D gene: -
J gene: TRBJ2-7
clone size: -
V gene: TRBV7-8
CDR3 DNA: TGTGCCAGCAGCAGAGGACTTAGCCCCTACGAGCAGTACTTC
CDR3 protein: CASSRGLSPYEQYF

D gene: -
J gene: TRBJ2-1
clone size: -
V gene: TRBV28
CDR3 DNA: TGTGCCAGCAGTCGTTTAGGCTGGGGTGAGCAGTTCTTC
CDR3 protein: CASSRLGWGEQFF

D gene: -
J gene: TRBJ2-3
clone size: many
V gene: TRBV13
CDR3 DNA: TGTGCCAGCAGCGGTGCAGATACGCAGTATTTT
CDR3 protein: CASSGADTQYF

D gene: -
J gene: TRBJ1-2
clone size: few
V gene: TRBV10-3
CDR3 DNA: TGTGCCATCCTCGGGGCGGACGATGGCTACACCTTC
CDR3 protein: CAILGADDGYTF

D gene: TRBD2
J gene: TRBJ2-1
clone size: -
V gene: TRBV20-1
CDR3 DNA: TGCAGTGCTGCCAGGACTAGCGGGAGGTTCGATGAGCAGTTCTTC
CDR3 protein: CSAARTSGRFDEQFF

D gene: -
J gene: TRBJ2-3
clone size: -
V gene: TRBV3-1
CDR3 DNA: TGTGCCAGCAGCCCCCCTGGGGGGGGCAGGAGATACGCGTATTTT
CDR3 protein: CASSPPGGGRRYAYF

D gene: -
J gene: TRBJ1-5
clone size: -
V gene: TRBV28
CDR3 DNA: TGTGCCAGCAGTTTATTACTATCTCAGGCCCAGCATTTT
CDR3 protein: CASSLLLSQAQHF

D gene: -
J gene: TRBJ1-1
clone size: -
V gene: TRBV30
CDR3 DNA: TGTGCCTGGAGTAGGGTCAGTAACACTGAAGCTTTCTTT
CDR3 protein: CAWSRVSNTEAFF

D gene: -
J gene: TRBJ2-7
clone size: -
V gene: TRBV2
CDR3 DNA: TGTGCCAGCAGTGATGCGGACACCTACGAGCAGTACTTC
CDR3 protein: CASSDADTYEQYF

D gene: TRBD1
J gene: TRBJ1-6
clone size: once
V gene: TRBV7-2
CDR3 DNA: TGTGCCAGCGGGTACAGGGGTAATTCACCCCTCCACTTT
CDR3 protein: CASGYRGNSPLHF

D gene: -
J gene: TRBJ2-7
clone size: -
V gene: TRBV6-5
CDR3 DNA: TGTGCCAGCAGTTCGAATTACCGGGCCTACGAGCAGTACTTC
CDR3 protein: CASSSNYRAYEQYF

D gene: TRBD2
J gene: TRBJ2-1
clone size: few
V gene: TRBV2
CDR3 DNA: TGTGCCAGCAGTCCCGGACTAGCTTCCAATGAGCAGTTCTTC
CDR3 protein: CASSPGLASNEQFF

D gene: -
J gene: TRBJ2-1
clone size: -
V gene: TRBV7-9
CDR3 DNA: TGTGGGTGGAATGAGCAGTTCTTC
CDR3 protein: CGWNEQFF

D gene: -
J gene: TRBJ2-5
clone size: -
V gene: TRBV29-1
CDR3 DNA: TGCAGCGTTGATAGTGGGGAGACCCAGTACTTC
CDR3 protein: CSVDSGETQYF

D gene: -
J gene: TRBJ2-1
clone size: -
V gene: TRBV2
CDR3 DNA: TGTGCCAGCAGTGTTTTGGCGGGGACCAATGAGCAGTTCTTC
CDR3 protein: CASSVLAGTNEQFF

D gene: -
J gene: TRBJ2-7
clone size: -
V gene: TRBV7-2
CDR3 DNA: TGTGCCAGCAGCCATACCATGTACGAGCAGTACTTC
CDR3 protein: CASSHTMYEQYF

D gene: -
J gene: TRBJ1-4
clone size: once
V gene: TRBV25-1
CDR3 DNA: TGTGCCAGCAGACGCGGGTTAAATGAAAAACTGTTTTTT
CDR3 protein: CASRRGLNEKLFF

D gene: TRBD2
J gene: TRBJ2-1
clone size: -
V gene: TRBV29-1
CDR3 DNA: TGCAGCGGCGGGACTAGCGGGAGTGTTGAGCAGTTCTTC
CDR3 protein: CSGGTSGSVEQFF

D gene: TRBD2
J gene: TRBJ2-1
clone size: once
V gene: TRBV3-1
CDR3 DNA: TGTGCCAGCAGCCAAGGATCAGCGGGGACTATCTACAATGAGCAGTTCTTC
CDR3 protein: CASSQGSAGTIYNEQFF

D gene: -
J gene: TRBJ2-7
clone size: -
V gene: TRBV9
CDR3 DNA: TGTGCCAGCAGCAATAGCCCGTGGGCATCCTACGAGCAGTACTTC
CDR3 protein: CASSNSPWASYEQYF

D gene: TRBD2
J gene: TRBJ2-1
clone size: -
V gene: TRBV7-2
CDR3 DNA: TGTGCCTGCCGCCGCTTAGCGGGAGTACTAGGCTCCTACAATGAGCAGTTCTTC
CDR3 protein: CACRRLAGVLGSYNEQFF